The 24 T cell receptor beta chains in this list originate from one sample, sequenced in a study of high-grade serous ovarian cancer treatment subgroups. Tumor samples were taken before definitive surgery or chemotherapy. The data were produced by immunoSEQ multiplex PCR, yet TCRdb's version contains in-frame clones alone and is incomplete. The profile shows about 10,000 clones, roughly 87% of them singletons. The sample was tumor tissue. The source of these receptors is a human donor with high-grade serous ovarian cancer.

The V gene is TRBV5-6, the J gene TRBJ2-2; D gene ambiguous. The ends were cut back, 4 bases at V and 6 bases at J, with 7 bases in the middle. The CDR3 sequence is 12 residues long. From germline, CDR1 is SGHDT and CDR2 YYEEEE. The DNA of the CDR3 is TGTGCCAGCAGCCCCCGTCCCGGGGAGCTGTTTTTT. Its protein is CASSPRPGELFF. The full variable domain, with the rest looked up from reference TRBV5-6 and TRBJ2-2, is DAGVTQSPTHLIKTRGQQVTLRCSPKSGHDTVSWYQQALGQGPQFIFQYYEEEERQRGNFPDRFSGHQFPNYSSELNVNALLLGDSALYLCASSPRPGELFFGEGSRLTVL.

The rearrangement uses TRBV30 and TRBJ2-5; 8 bases are a match to TRBD1. The closer fit of TRBJ2-7 to the DNA end suggests the J call may be wrong. The CDR3 covers 13 residues. Germline assignment: CDR1 GTSNPN and CDR2 SVGIG (reference sequence). The CDR3 reads CALAGQVYYEQYF. CDR3 DNA sequence: TGTGCCCTGGCGGGACAGGTCTACTACGAGCAGTACTTC.

The chain is built from TRBV7-8 and TRBJ1-2; TRBD1 agrees at 7 bases. This CDR3 is 14 amino acids long. Losses at the gene ends were 5 bases for V and 6 bases for J; bases not matched to a gene: 9. The V gene's germline CDR1 is SGHVS and CDR2 FQNEAQ. CDR3 region: CASSRTDRVDGYTF. As DNA, the CDR3 is TGTGCCAGCAGCCGCACCGACAGGGTCGATGGCTACACCTTC.

This chain uses TRBV10-3 with TRBJ2-7, with unresolved D. There are 14 residues in the CDR3. Trimming took off 0 bases at V and 6 bases at J, with 12 bases between the two ends. Germline V lookup: CDR1 ENHRY, CDR2 SYGVKD. CDR3 coding DNA: TGTGCCATCAGTGAGTCGGAGACTTTTAGCGAGCAGTACTTC. Translated: CAISESETFSEQYF.

The chain combines TRBV6-1 with TRBJ2-3, with TRBD1 as a possible D gene (6 bases). V lost 1 base and J 1 base, leaving 12 bases between the germline ends. CDR3 length: 16 residues. The germline gives CDR1 MNHNS, CDR2 SASEGT. The CDR3: CASSEDVRGGTDTQYF. The DNA of the CDR3 is TGTGCCAGCAGTGAAGATGTCAGGGGTGGCACAGATACGCAGTATTTT.

V is TRBV18 and J is TRBJ2-5; 15 bases line up with TRBD2. CDR1 is KGHSH and CDR2 is LQKENI in the germline V gene. CDR3 size: 17 residues. V dropped 4 bases and J dropped 2; count of bases not matched to a gene: 5. As DNA, the CDR3 is TGTGCCAGCTCACGAGAGGGACTAGCGGGAGGACAAGAGACCCAGTACTTC. As protein: CASSREGLAGGQETQYF.

The table lists this clone with a count of one. This chain links TRBV7-3 with TRBJ2-3; D is possibly TRBD2 (5 bases). The ends were cut back, 1 base at V and 3 bases at J, with 11 bases in the middle. This CDR3 comprises 15 residues. Germline CDR1 and CDR2: SGHTA and FQGTGA. CDR3: CASSLSGGLTDTQYF. The DNA of the CDR3 is TGTGCCAGCAGCTTAAGTGGCGGGCTTACAGATACGCAGTATTTT.

The chain links TRBV6-1 to TRBJ1-2, with D maybe TRBD1 (5 bases). Germline values: CDR1 MNHNS, CDR2 SASEGT. The ends were cut back, 4 bases at V and 2 bases at J, with 11 bases in the middle. The CDR3 covers 14 residues. CDR3 sequence reads: CASSVLDSNYGYTF. For the CDR3, the DNA is TGTGCCAGCAGTGTTCTTGACAGCAACTATGGCTACACCTTC.

This clone was found a few times. This sequence joins TRBV5-1 and TRBJ1-1; a weak D match, TRBD1 (5 bases). V was cut by 0 bases and J by 0 bases, with 9 bases left in between. The length of the CDR3 is 15 residues. Germline V lookup: CDR1 SGHRS, CDR2 YFSETQ. CDR3 amino acids: CASSLGAGLNTEAFF. The CDR3 DNA is TGCGCCAGCAGCTTGGGGGCAGGGTTGAACACTGAAGCTTTCTTT.

CDR3 coding DNA: TGTGCCAGCAGTGACGGGGGGAACACCGGGGAGCTGTTTTTT. It encodes CASSDGGNTGELFF. J is TRBJ2-2 and V is TRBV28, with D perhaps matching TRBD2 (6 bases). Looked up from germline, CDR1 is MDHEN and CDR2 is SYDVKM. V was clipped by 5 bases and J by 1 base, with 8 bases between them. This CDR3 has 14 amino acids.

This clone was found once. The rearrangement joins TRBV5-5 to TRBJ1-1; D is undetermined. CDR1 is SGHKS and CDR2 is YYEKEE in the germline V gene (reference sequence). This CDR3 is 12 amino acids long. The V end lost 1 base, the J end lost 1 base, and 2 bases lay between the germline ends. CDR3 region: CASSLRNTEAFF. Written as DNA, the CDR3 is TGTGCCAGCAGCTTGAGGAACACTGAAGCTTTCTTT.

The genes are TRBV4-1 and TRBJ1-2, with TRBD1 matching over 9 bases. This CDR3 has 16 residues. V lost 0 bases and J lost 6; bases outside the gene matches: 8. Germline-derived CDR1 and CDR2 are MGHRA and YSYEKL. The CDR3 loop reads CASSQDIYGQGHGYTF. The CDR3 bases are TGCGCCAGCAGCCAAGATATATATGGACAGGGGCATGGCTACACCTTC.

The V and J genes are TRBV7-9 and TRBJ1-1; no reliable D call. This CDR3 has 14 residues. Trimming shortened V by 3 bases and J by 4 bases, and 12 bases separated the two germline ends. The germline CDR1 and CDR2 sequences are SEHNR and FQNEAQ (reference sequence). CDR3 sequence reads: CASSLDGSPTEAFF. Written as DNA, the CDR3 is TGTGCCAGCAGCTTGGATGGCAGTCCCACTGAAGCTTTCTTT.

The sample holds a few counts of this clone. The chain joins TRBV7-8 to TRBJ2-6; D possibly uses TRBD1 or TRBD2 (5 bases each). Trimming pared 2 bases from V and 0 bases from J, leaving 17 bases between. The V gene's germline CDR1 is SGHVS and CDR2 FQNEAQ. The CDR3 length is 19 residues. The CDR3 here is CASSLKSGQRPSGANVLTF. The CDR3 bases are TGTGCCAGCAGCTTAAAGTCGGGGCAGCGGCCCTCTGGGGCCAACGTCCTGACTTTC.

Worth noting for this clone: At one end the junction does not follow the germline gene, possibly because of a read error. The chain recombines TRBV7-7 with TRBJ1-1, with TRBD1 matching 9 bases. This CDR3 comprises 15 residues. Germline V gene data show CDR1 as SSHAT and CDR2 as FNYEAQ (reference sequence). The CDR3 DNA follows: TGTGCTAGCAGCATGTGGGACAGGGAGAATACTGAAGCTTTCTTT. This encodes CASSMWDRENTEAFF.

The V call is TRBV27, the J call TRBJ1-6; no firm D call. The V gene lost 3 bases and the J gene lost 6 bases, with 12 bases spanning the gap. The CDR3 runs 15 residues. Germline V lookup: CDR1 MNHEY, CDR2 SMNVEV (reference sequence). CDR3 bases: TGTGCCAGCAGTTTTCAATCAGGTCGTAATTCACCCCTCCACTTT. This sequence encodes CASSFQSGRNSPLHF.

This chain links TRBV30 with TRBJ1-5; D may be TRBD1 (5 bases). The CDR3 spans 16 residues. Trimming took off 3 bases at V and 3 bases at J, with 18 bases between the two ends. The germline V gene has CDR1 GTSNPN and CDR2 SVGIG (reference sequence). The CDR3 DNA sequence: TGTGCCTGGAGACAGAGAGGGGCACTGAACAATCAGCCCCAGCATTTT. It codes for CAWRQRGALNNQPQHF.

The chain employs TRBV19 and TRBJ2-1, with D unresolved. V lost 1 base to trimming and J lost 7 bases, with 2 bases between them. CDR1 and CDR2 from the germline V gene are LNHDA and SQIVND (reference sequence). The CDR3 has 11 amino acids. CDR3 loop: CASSIVNEQFF. The CDR3 DNA follows: TGTGCCAGTAGTATAGTGAATGAGCAGTTCTTC.

This clone occurred once. CDR3 nucleotide sequence: TGTGCCACCAGCAGAAGCGGGAGGGAAGTAGGCGAGCAGTTCTTC. Amino acid sequence: CATSRSGREVGEQFF. The chain recombines TRBV15 with TRBJ2-1; 10 bases match TRBD2. Germline V lookup: CDR1 LNHNV, CDR2 YYDKDF (reference sequence). The CDR3 has 15 amino acids. The trim removed 2 bases at V and 10 bases at J, leaving 8 bases unmatched.

This clone rates as medium-sized. This specimen includes other DNA sequences encoding the same CDR3. The V call is TRBV18, the J call TRBJ2-7; weak D call: TRBD2 (5 bases). V was pared by 3 bases and J by 0 bases, with 6 bases between. Looked up from germline, CDR1 is KGHSH and CDR2 is LQKENI. CDR3 length equals 13 residues. CDR3 protein: CASSPGDSYEQYF. Written as DNA, the CDR3 is TGTGCCAGCTCACCCGGGGACTCCTACGAGCAGTACTTC.

V gene TRBV2 combines with J gene TRBJ2-2; perhaps TRBD1 as D (6 bases). Germline V lookup: CDR1 SNHLY, CDR2 FYNNEI. There are 14 residues in the CDR3. V lost 6 bases, J lost 1 base, and 9 bases lay in between. The CDR3 protein is CASSPGQNTGELFF. CDR3 bases: TGTGCCAGCAGCCCGGGACAGAACACCGGGGAGCTGTTTTTT.

The chain links TRBV6-5 to TRBJ2-5; D uncertain. V was trimmed by 2 bases and J by 0 bases, leaving 4 bases between them. CDR3 size: 13 residues. Per germline, CDR1 MNHEY and CDR2 SVGAGI. The CDR3, as DNA: TGTGCCAGCAGTTACGGGTACCAAGAGACCCAGTACTTC. Protein product: CASSYGYQETQYF.

This clone has just one count. The gene calls are TRBV6-4 and TRBJ2-1; D not certain. Germline CDR1 MRHNA, CDR2 SNTAGT. Trimming cost V 8 bases and J 9 bases, with 14 bases left between them. This CDR3 region has 12 residues. Here the CDR3 DNA reads TGTGCCAGCGTATTTGCCGGCCGTGAGCAGTTCTTC. This encodes CASVFAGREQFF.

The J gene is TRBJ1-1, the V gene TRBV19, with D hard to call. The CDR3 spans 13 residues. CDR1 LNHDA and CDR2 SQIVND come from the germline V gene (reference sequence). The germline V and J ends were trimmed by 4 bases and 1 base, with 7 bases remaining between them. CDR3 bases: TGTGCCAGTAGTAGGGAACGGAACACTGAAGCTTTCTTT. Its protein is CASSRERNTEAFF.